The sequence of this TCR beta chain was determined in a study of CD8 T cells in Susac syndrome. This clonotype came up a few times. This CDR3 spans 13 amino acids. The V and J ends lost 2 bases and 3 bases respectively, with 9 bases between them. Germline-derived CDR1 and CDR2 are SGHRS and YFSETQ. Reverse transcription of about 0.5 to 1 ug RNA used random hexamers. TCRdb independently ran MiXCR on the immunoSEQ multiplex PCR reads; one entry per CDR3 protein. The repertoire has tens of thousands of distinct CDR3 sequences, 94% of them found once; the top ten carry 0.26%. The TEMRA cells underwent FACS enrichment, while the CD8+ and CD4+ T cells underwent negative isolation.

This clonotype originated in a human donor in good health. The chain is built from TRBV5-1 and TRBJ2-7, with D unresolved. What was sequenced was CD8+ T cells from PBMCs. For the CDR3, the DNA is TGCGCCAGCAGCTTCGAACCGGTCTACGAGCAGTACTTC. Amino acids: CASSFEPVYEQYF. Full variable domain (remainder filled in from reference TRBV5-1 and TRBJ2-7): KAGVTQTPRYLIKTRGQQVTLSCSPISGHRSVSWYQQTPGQGLQFLFEYFSETQRNKGNFPGRFSGRQFSNSRSEMNVSTLELGDSALYLCASSFEPVYEQYFGPGTRLTVT.